These 19 T cell receptor beta chains originate from one sample sequenced in a study of blood T cell repertoires in COVID-19. The protocol was immunoSEQ multiplex PCR, while the TCRdb copy is restricted to in-frame clones and leaves out a portion. The top ten hold over 4.5% of the sample, which has about 48,000 clones, 70% to 90% seen once. Source material: peripheral blood. The receptor set was obtained from a woman in her sixties with acute or convalescent COVID-19.

This rearrangement joins TRBV27 to TRBJ2-7; D may be TRBD1 (5 bases). The CDR3 spans 18 residues. Germline assignment: CDR1 MNHEY and CDR2 SMNVEV (reference sequence). Between the trimmed V and J ends, which lost 3 bases and 0 bases, there was a span of 21 bases. The CDR3 loop reads CASSLYPPVQGSSYEQYF. The CDR3 nucleotides read TGTGCCAGCAGTTTGTATCCCCCGGTCCAGGGAAGCTCCTACGAGCAGTACTTC.

The DNA of the CDR3 is TGTGCCAGCAGTTACCTTCAAGGAGGCCTGTTTTTT. The encoded protein is CASSYLQGGLFF. The J gene is TRBJ1-4, the V gene TRBV6-2 or TRBV6-3; D unresolved. The CDR3 consists of 12 residues. V was shortened by 2 bases and J by 14 bases, with 12 bases between the two germline ends. Germline assignment: CDR1 MNHEY and CDR2 SVGEGT.

The chain has TRBV11-2 and TRBJ2-6; 7 bases are shared with TRBD1. This CDR3 contains 16 residues. Germline CDR1 and CDR2: SGHAT and FQNNGV. V shed 6 bases, J shed 0 bases, and the junction held 5 bases outside the gene matches. The CDR3 nucleotides read TGTGCCAGCAGTCGAAACAGGGGCTCTGGGGCCAACGTCCTGACTTTC. Translating gives CASSRNRGSGANVLTF.

V is TRBV3-1 (or the pseudogene TRBV3-2) and J is TRBJ2-7, with TRBD2 matching 9 bases. V lost 5 bases, J lost 5 bases, and 13 bases stayed unmatched. The CDR3 spans 16 residues. Looked up from germline, CDR1 is LGHDT and CDR2 is YNNKEL (reference sequence). This chain's CDR3 is CASSGVGGRAPHEQYF. The DNA for the CDR3 is TGTGCCAGCAGCGGTGTTGGCGGGAGGGCCCCCCACGAGCAGTACTTC.

The chain links TRBV7-9 to TRBJ1-4; TRBD1 aligns across 9 bases. In germline, CDR1 is SEHNR, CDR2 FQNEAQ (reference sequence). With V trimmed by 5 bases and J by 3 bases, 7 bases remained unmatched. CDR3 length: 16 residues. CDR3 sequence: CASSLGGQGSNEKLFF. The CDR3 DNA reads TGTGCCAGCAGCCTAGGGGGACAGGGCTCTAATGAAAAACTGTTTTTT.

The J gene is TRBJ2-5, the V gene TRBV5-5, with D tentatively TRBD1 (5 bases). The V gene lost 1 base and the J gene lost 4 bases, with 17 bases spanning the gap. The length of the CDR3 is 16 residues. CDR1 is SGHKS and CDR2 is YYEKEE in the germline V gene (reference sequence). CDR3 nucleotides: TGTGCCAGCAGCTTGATCACCAGGGCGAGAGGAGAGACCCAGTACTTC. Protein product: CASSLITRARGETQYF.

The J gene is TRBJ1-5, the V gene TRBV6-5, with a tentative D call TRBD1 (6 bases). Deletions cut 6 bases from V and 6 bases from J, with 15 bases between. The CDR3 covers 14 residues. Germline V gene sequence: CDR1 MNHEY, CDR2 SVGAGI. CDR3 in amino acids: CASRTQGRGQPQHF. The CDR3 DNA sequence: TGTGCCAGCAGAACCCAGGGGAGGGGTCAGCCCCAGCATTTT.

V and J are TRBV9 and TRBJ2-7, with TRBD2 identical over 7 bases. V lost 0 bases and J lost 4; bases outside the gene matches: 7. The CDR3 totals 15 residues. Per germline, CDR1 SGDLS and CDR2 YYNGEE. The CDR3 here is CASSVVGGSGYEQYF. The CDR3 DNA reads as TGTGCCAGCAGCGTAGTGGGCGGGAGCGGGTACGAGCAGTACTTC.

The chain couples TRBV5-1 to TRBJ2-7; possibly TRBD1 for D (5 bases). CDR1 SGHRS and CDR2 YFSETQ come from the germline V gene. The V end lost 0 bases, the J end lost 3 bases, and 10 bases lay between the germline ends. This CDR3 has 14 residues. In DNA, the CDR3 is TGCGCCAGCAGCTTGGGTCCAGGGAACTACGAGCAGTACTTC. Translated, it gives CASSLGPGNYEQYF.

The V and J genes are TRBV27 and TRBJ1-1; the D is unclear. This CDR3 has 13 residues. Germline lookup yields CDR1 MNHEY and CDR2 SMNVEV (reference sequence). The ends were cut back, 2 bases at V and 4 bases at J, with 8 bases in the middle. The CDR3: CASSLTPSTEAFF. CDR3 coding DNA: TGTGCCAGCAGTTTAACCCCGAGCACTGAAGCTTTCTTT.

This chain links TRBV6-1 with TRBJ1-1, with D possibly matching TRBD1 (5 bases). Germline values: CDR1 MNHNS, CDR2 SASEGT. The CDR3 is 15 residues long. The V end lost 3 bases, the J end lost 3 bases, and 14 bases lay between the germline ends. Here the CDR3 DNA reads TGTGCCAGCAGTGATGGGGGGATGGGGGACACTGAAGCTTTCTTT. This encodes CASSDGGMGDTEAFF.

V usage is TRBV5-4 and J usage is TRBJ2-3, with 11 bases that match TRBD2. J gave up 6 bases and V 2 bases, and 8 bases lay outside the gene matches. The CDR3 sequence is 16 residues long. Germline CDR1 is SGHNT and CDR2 is YYREEE (reference sequence). Here the CDR3 DNA reads TGTGCCAGCAGCTTCCCACATAGCGGGGGGGTGGATACGCAGTATTTT. It is translated as CASSFPHSGGVDTQYF.

The rearrangement joins TRBV7-9 to TRBJ1-3; TRBD1 might be the D (6 bases). Germline V gene sequence: CDR1 SEHNR, CDR2 FQNEAQ (reference sequence). The CDR3 loop spans 14 amino acids. V was pared by 3 bases and J by 3 bases, with 9 bases between. CDR3 DNA: TGTGCCAGCAGCTTCAGGGGAATTGGAAACACCATATATTTT. It encodes CASSFRGIGNTIYF.

This clone has a handful of counts. The CDR3 sequence is CASSQTSGGEETQYF. The CDR3 DNA is TGTGCCAGCAGCCAGACTAGCGGGGGGGAGGAGACCCAGTACTTC. This chain links TRBV4-2 with TRBJ2-5; 14 bases are shared with TRBD2. After removal of 3 bases from V and 5 bases from J, the junction contained 2 bases not matched to a gene. Germline CDR1 LGHNA, CDR2 YNFKEQ. CDR3 length: 15 residues.

V is TRBV9 and J is TRBJ1-2; the match to TRBD1 covers 10 bases. V trimming: 4 bases; J trimming: 4 bases; junction bases outside the gene matches: 7. This CDR3 is built from 15 residues. Germline V gene lookup returns CDR1 SGDLS and CDR2 YYNGEE. DNA of the CDR3: TGTGCCAGCAGCCCTCGACAGGGGGCGGCCTATGGCTACACCTTC. This encodes CASSPRQGAAYGYTF.

The chain links TRBV4-1 to TRBJ2-5, with 9 bases lining up with TRBD2. Trimming cost V 1 base and J 2 bases; bases outside gene matches: 5. This CDR3 has 16 residues. Germline CDR1 is MGHRA and CDR2 is YSYEKL. This CDR3 is CASSQGALAGQETQYF. The CDR3 DNA reads as TGCGCCAGCAGCCAAGGTGCCCTAGCGGGACAAGAGACCCAGTACTTC.

The rearrangement links TRBV2 to TRBJ1-3, with D hard to call. Trimming removed 7 bases at V and 4 bases at J, with 8 bases between. From germline, CDR1 is SNHLY and CDR2 FYNNEI. This CDR3 is built from 12 residues. This CDR3 is CASNGRGNTIYF. For the CDR3, the DNA is TGTGCCAGCAACGGCAGGGGAAACACCATATATTTT.

V is TRBV5-6 and J is TRBJ2-7; D gene ambiguous. This CDR3 spans 15 amino acids. The germline gives CDR1 SGHDT, CDR2 YYEEEE. V was clipped by 3 bases and J by 0 bases, with 13 bases between them. The CDR3 loop reads CASSSIHWSSYEQYF. CDR3 bases: TGTGCCAGCAGCTCGATACACTGGAGCTCCTACGAGCAGTACTTC.

The chain couples TRBV2 to TRBJ1-4, with 7 bases matching TRBD1. V gave up 6 bases and J gave up 5 bases; unmatched junction bases: 6. The CDR3 loop spans 14 amino acids. Germline lookup yields CDR1 SNHLY and CDR2 FYNNEI. CDR3 amino acids: CASSPGQENEKLFF. CDR3 bases: TGTGCCAGCAGCCCTGGACAGGAGAATGAAAAACTGTTTTTT.